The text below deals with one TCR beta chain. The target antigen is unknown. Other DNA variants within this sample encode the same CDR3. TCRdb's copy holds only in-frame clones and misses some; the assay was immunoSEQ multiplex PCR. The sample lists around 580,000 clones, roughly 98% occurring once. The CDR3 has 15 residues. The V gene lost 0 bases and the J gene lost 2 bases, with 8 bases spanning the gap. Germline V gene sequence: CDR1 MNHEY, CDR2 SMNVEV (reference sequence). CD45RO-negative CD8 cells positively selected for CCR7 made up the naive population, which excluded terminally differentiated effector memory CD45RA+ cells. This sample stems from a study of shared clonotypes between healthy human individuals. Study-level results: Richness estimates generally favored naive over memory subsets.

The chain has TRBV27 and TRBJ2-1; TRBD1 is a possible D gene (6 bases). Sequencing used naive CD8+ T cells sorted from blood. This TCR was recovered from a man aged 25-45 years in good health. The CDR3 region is CASSLSGGTYNEQFF. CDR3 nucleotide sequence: TGTGCCAGCAGTTTATCAGGGGGAACCTACAATGAGCAGTTCTTC.